This entry is about one T cell receptor beta chain. What it binds is unknown. This entry is derived from a study of cytotoxic CD8 clonotypes in ibrutinib-treated CLL. Study overall: There were roughly 10 relapsed/refractory patients and more than 14 treatment-naive patients, and under 18 were IGHV unmutated. Partial responders around 25, complete 2; roughly 12 progressed and roughly 14 stayed in remission by median around 71 months. The authors obtained response samples at a median of roughly twelve months of treatment, range 6 to 36.

The protocol was immunoSEQ multiplex PCR, while the TCRdb copy is restricted to in-frame clones and leaves out a portion. The sample lists about 140,000 clones, around 84% occurring once. General study points: Clonality increased at ibrutinib response and stayed stable in sustained remission. At progression, however, it fell back toward baseline.

The material was PBMCs, obtained after 36 months of ibrutinib treatment. This clonotype was obtained from a human donor with chronic lymphocytic leukemia.

CDR3 region: CASSPRLAGNNEQFF. As DNA, the CDR3 is TGTGCCAGCAGCCCGAGACTAGCGGGTAACAATGAGCAGTTCTTC. The chain uses TRBV6-1 and TRBJ2-1, with 10 positions matching TRBD2. With V trimmed by 6 bases and J by 5 bases, 7 bases remained unmatched. Looked up from germline, CDR1 is MNHNS and CDR2 is SASEGT. This CDR3 has 15 residues.